The TCR beta chain described here comes from a study of T cell repertoires in cytomegalovirus infection. Overall study context: HLA-B-restricted CMV epitopes that are well studied, plus recently identified HLA-C-restricted ones, were used by the study. It can be stated that public TCR beta signatures indicated CMV infection as well as a matching HLA type.

V lost 7 bases and J 4 bases, leaving 29 bases between the germline ends. The CDR3 is made up of 19 amino acids. Germline values: CDR1 SNHLY, CDR2 FYNNEI. About this clonotype itself: Antigen unknown.

General observations from the study: Based on cumulative public TCR beta family frequency, carriers of CMV plus the relevant HLA were identified. Clonotypes of TCR beta that were HLA-C-restricted and CMV-specific dominated the ex vivo response.

TCRdb passed the reads through MiXCR, listing each CDR3 protein once. The table records 400,000 to 600,000 distinct CDR3 sequences, under 45% of them present only once. This TCR was recovered from a human donor in good health (CMV status not recorded). Some clones in this sample may be carry-over from other donors' samples. This chain links TRBV2 with TRBJ2-4; TRBD2 is a possible D gene (5 bases). The specimen comprised cultured PBMCs, sampled from culture after CMV antigen stimulation. In DNA form, the CDR3 reads TGTGCCAGCACGGGCTTTTCGGTCGCGGACTCCTCCTATAAAAACATTCAGTACTTC. Protein product: CASTGFSVADSSYKNIQYF. The full variable domain, rest sourced from reference TRBV2 and TRBJ2-4, is EPEVTQTPSHQVTQMGQEVILRCVPISNHLYFYWYRQILGQKVEFLVSFYNNEISEKSEIFDDQFSVERPDGSNFTLKIRSTKLEDSAMYFCASTGFSVADSSYKNIQYFGAGTRLSVL.